Below, 18 T cell receptor beta chains from the same sample are listed, as sequenced in a study of blood T cell repertoires in COVID-19. This table comes from immunoSEQ multiplex PCR, and its TCRdb copy is limited to in-frame clones, with some not included. This table has 250,000 to 350,000 clones, about nine tenths appearing once. Specimen: peripheral blood. The receptors were sampled from a woman younger than 45 with active or convalescent COVID-19.

The chain joins TRBV6-6 to TRBJ1-2, with TRBD1 matching over 7 bases. The CDR3 covers 14 residues. Germline CDR1 reads MNHNY; CDR2 reads SVGAGI (reference sequence). V shed 2 bases and J 2 bases; nucleotides not matched to a gene: 2. The CDR3, as DNA: TGTGCCAGCAGTTACGACAGGGAAAACTATGGCTACACCTTC. This gives the protein CASSYDRENYGYTF.

V gene TRBV5-4 combines with J gene TRBJ1-2; 8 bases align to TRBD1. In germline, CDR1 is SGHNT, CDR2 YYREEE (reference sequence). CDR3 size: 16 residues. V was clipped by 4 bases and J by 0 bases; unmatched bases: 8. The CDR3 loop is CASSLQGGAANYGYTF. CDR3 bases: TGTGCCAGCAGCCTACAGGGGGGGGCGGCTAACTATGGCTACACCTTC.

This clone was counted between two and nine times. The CDR3 region is CASSTQGFTDTQYF. In nucleotides, the CDR3 is TGTGCCAGCAGTACGCAGGGATTCACAGATACGCAGTATTTT. This chain uses TRBV25-1 with TRBJ2-3; D is possibly TRBD1 (5 bases). CDR3 length equals 14 residues. Germline V gene sequence: CDR1 MGHDK, CDR2 SYGVNS. The V end was cut by 5 bases, the J end by 2 bases, with 11 bases between.

V and J are TRBV5-6 and TRBJ1-3, with D uncertain. V lost 6 bases and J lost 4, with 14 bases in between. The CDR3 length is 14 residues. Germline V lookup: CDR1 SGHDT, CDR2 YYEEEE. CDR3 amino acids: CASTRGVWGNTIYF. Written as DNA, the CDR3 is TGTGCCAGCACCCGAGGAGTGTGGGGAAACACCATATATTTT.

This clone was seen a few times. The chain combines TRBV9 with TRBJ2-2; D gene unclear. Germline V gives CDR1 SGDLS, CDR2 YYNGEE. The CDR3 spans 13 residues. Between the trimmed V and J ends, which lost 2 bases and 4 bases, there was a span of 6 bases. The CDR3 spells CASSVLSTGELFF. CDR3 nucleotide sequence: TGTGCCAGCAGCGTTTTGAGCACCGGGGAGCTGTTTTTT.

The chain couples TRBV10-3 to TRBJ1-3; TRBD1 aligns across 9 bases. CDR3 length: 15 amino acids. V lost 4 bases to trimming and J lost 4 bases; unmatched junction nucleotides: 5. Germline assignment: CDR1 ENHRY and CDR2 SYGVKD. CDR3 amino acids: CAISAHRGPGNTIYF. The CDR3 DNA reads as TGTGCCATCAGTGCACACAGGGGGCCGGGAAACACCATATATTTT.

The chain employs TRBV11-2 and TRBJ2-3; D is unclear. CDR3 length equals 15 residues. Germline loops: CDR1 SGHAT, CDR2 FQNNGV. Trimming cost V 1 base and J 4 bases, with 12 bases left between them. CDR3 nucleotides: TGTGCCAGCAGCTTAGTGCTAGTAAACTCAGATACGCAGTATTTT. Amino acid sequence: CASSLVLVNSDTQYF. The whole variable domain, remainder taken from reference TRBV11-2 and TRBJ2-3, is EAGVAQSPRYKIIEKRQSVAFWCNPISGHATLYWYQQILGQGPKLLIQFQNNGVVDDSQLPKDRFSAERLKGVDSTLKIQPAKLEDSAVYLCASSLVLVNSDTQYFGPGTRLTVL.

This clone showed up just once. The chain combines TRBV7-2 with TRBJ2-7, with 7 bases aligning to TRBD1. The germline gives CDR1 SGHTA, CDR2 FQGNSA. The CDR3 length is 15 residues. The V and J ends lost 5 bases and 0 bases, in that order; junction bases with no gene match: 7. In nucleotides, the CDR3 is TGTGCCAGCAGCCCCGCCGGGACAGCCTCCTACGAGCAGTACTTC. Translated, it gives CASSPAGTASYEQYF.

This chain links TRBV5-1 with TRBJ2-5; TRBD2 matches at 10 bases. CDR3 length equals 20 residues. The V gene's germline CDR1 is SGHRS and CDR2 YFSETQ. Trimming cost V 4 bases and J 4 bases; bases outside gene matches: 22. As DNA, the CDR3 is TGCGCCAGCAGCCGAACCAGGACTAGCGGCCAACACTTACGGGGAGAGACCCAGTACTTC. Translating gives CASSRTRTSGQHLRGETQYF.

The J gene is TRBJ1-1, the V gene TRBV7-8, with D tentatively TRBD1 (6 bases). Trimming removed 5 bases at V and 1 base at J, with 8 bases between. CDR1 and CDR2 from the germline V gene are SGHVS and FQNEAQ. The CDR3 totals 13 residues. The CDR3 coding sequence is TGTGCCAGCAGCGAGGACAGGAACACTGAAGCTTTCTTT. Its protein product is CASSEDRNTEAFF.

This clone has a handful of counts. The rearrangement uses TRBV7-3 and TRBJ2-3; TRBD2 matches 9 bases. Germline CDR1 and CDR2: SGHTA and FQGTGA. The CDR3 spans 16 residues. V shed 5 bases and J 5 bases; nucleotides not matched to a gene: 11. In DNA, the CDR3 is TGTGCCAGCAGCGCCTCGCGGGGGGGCATCGGAGATACGCAGTATTTT. It is translated as CASSASRGGIGDTQYF.

This sequence joins TRBV27 and TRBJ2-1; D may be TRBD2 (6 bases). Trimming shortened V by 6 bases and J by 2 bases, and 14 bases separated the two germline ends. CDR3 length: 15 residues. Per the germline V gene, CDR1 is MNHEY and CDR2 is SMNVEV (reference sequence). CDR3 DNA sequence: TGTGCCAGCAGCACCTCGGGGGTGACCTACAATGAGCAGTTCTTC. Its protein is CASSTSGVTYNEQFF.

The genes are TRBV2 and TRBJ2-3, with D unclear. The germline gives CDR1 SNHLY, CDR2 FYNNEI. Deletions cut 7 bases from V and 1 base from J, with 6 bases between. The CDR3 consists of 12 residues. CDR3 DNA sequence: TGTGCCAGCAAATTCGGCACAGATACGCAGTATTTT. Translation gives CASKFGTDTQYF.

The rearrangement joins TRBV9 to TRBJ2-5; TRBD2 is a possible D gene (7 bases). CDR1 is SGDLS, CDR2 YYNGEE, per germline. The CDR3 is made up of 15 amino acids. The V and J ends lost 4 bases and 5 bases respectively, with 18 bases between them. CDR3: CASSPAEGGHETQYF. The CDR3 coding sequence is TGTGCCAGCAGCCCGGCGGAGGGGGGGCACGAGACCCAGTACTTC.

The chain has TRBV5-1 and TRBJ1-1, with 11 nucleotides matching TRBD1. This CDR3 has 16 residues. Germline CDR1 and CDR2: SGHRS and YFSETQ. With 0 bases clipped from V and 11 bases from J, the junction kept 12 bases outside the gene matches. The CDR3 DNA reads TGCGCCAGCAGCTTGGGAAGGACAGGGGGCGGGGAAGACGCTTTCTTT. Translation gives CASSLGRTGGGEDAFF. The variable domain in full, completed from reference TRBV5-1 and TRBJ1-1, reads KAGVTQTPRYLIKTRGQQVTLSCSPISGHRSVSWYQQTPGQGLQFLFEYFSETQRNKGNFPGRFSGRQFSNSRSEMNVSTLELGDSALYLCASSLGRTGGGEDAFFGQGTRLTVV.

The chain has TRBV5-1 and TRBJ1-4; 7 bases map to TRBD1. The germline gives CDR1 SGHRS, CDR2 YFSETQ. The CDR3 loop spans 13 amino acids. Trimming at V came to 5 bases and at J to 7 bases, leaving 5 bases not matched to a gene. CDR3 nucleotide sequence: TGCGCCAGCAGGACAGGGCCGGGTGAAAAACTGTTTTTT. Residues: CASRTGPGEKLFF.

This clone is a singleton in its sample. This chain connects TRBV5-6 to TRBJ2-6; D is unresolved. Trimming took 4 bases from V and 0 from J, leaving 11 bases between them. In germline, CDR1 is SGHDT, CDR2 YYEEEE. The CDR3 is made up of 16 amino acids. Here the CDR3 DNA reads TGTGCCAGCAGCCTAAGGAGCTACTCTGGGGCCAACGTCCTGACTTTC. The encoded protein is CASSLRSYSGANVLTF. The variable domain in full, with the rest retrieved from reference TRBV5-6 and TRBJ2-6, is DAGVTQSPTHLIKTRGQQVTLRCSPKSGHDTVSWYQQALGQGPQFIFQYYEEEERQRGNFPDRFSGHQFPNYSSELNVNALLLGDSALYLCASSLRSYSGANVLTFGAGSRLTVL.

The chain is built from TRBV7-9 and TRBJ1-4; D is unresolved. There are 12 residues in the CDR3. CDR1 SEHNR and CDR2 FQNEAQ come from the germline V gene (reference sequence). V lost 0 bases, J lost 8 bases, and 4 bases lay in between. CDR3 DNA: TGTGCCAGCAGCTTAGCAAGCGAAAAACTGTTTTTT. Its translation: CASSLASEKLFF.